Below, 25 T cell receptor beta chains from the same sample are listed, as sequenced in a study of CD8 T cells in ankylosing spondylitis. Via MiXCR, TCRdb re-called the 5' RACE reads, giving one row per CDR3 protein. The table includes around 320,000 distinct CDR3 sequences, about 20% detected once. Sequencing input: blood, either unsorted or a sorted T cell fraction (not recorded which). The receptors originated from a female donor with ankylosing spondylitis or in good health (not recorded which).

The chain has TRBV3-1 and TRBJ2-1; no reliable D call. Germline CDR1 is LGHDT and CDR2 is YNNKEL (reference sequence). The CDR3 extends over 14 amino acids. V lost 4 bases and J lost 3, with 10 bases in between. The CDR3 loop reads CASSPRLLYNEQFF. CDR3 bases: TGTGCCAGCAGCCCGAGACTCCTCTACAATGAGCAGTTCTTC.

The chain is built from TRBV24-1 and TRBJ2-2; no reliable D call. CDR1 KGHDR and CDR2 SFDVKD come from the germline V gene. This CDR3 comprises 9 residues. V lost 12 bases to trimming and J lost 8 bases, with 6 bases between them. Written as DNA, the CDR3 is TGTGCCCTAACGGGGGAGCTGTTTTTT. It encodes CALTGELFF.

Ten or more counts support this clonotype. The chain uses TRBV20-1 and TRBJ1-1, with D possibly matching TRBD1 (6 bases). Trimming pared 3 bases from V and 1 base from J, leaving 12 bases between. The CDR3 is 14 amino acids. Germline CDR1 DFQATT, CDR2 SNEGSKA (reference sequence). The CDR3 DNA follows: TGCAGTGCTAGGAACAGGGAGAGGAACACTGAAGCTTTCTTT. Residues: CSARNRERNTEAFF.

This chain joins TRBV2 and TRBJ1-5; possibly TRBD1 for D (6 bases). Germline-derived CDR1 and CDR2 are SNHLY and FYNNEI. This CDR3 has 16 amino acids. The ends were cut back, 4 bases at V and 2 bases at J, with 15 bases in the middle. CDR3 in DNA: TGTGCCAGCAGTGGCAGGGGTGGCGATGGCAATCAGCCCCAGCATTTT. It translates to CASSGRGGDGNQPQHF.

The table lists this clonotype with a few counts. The chain is built from TRBV20-1 and TRBJ1-1; 7 nucleotides align to TRBD1. The junction had 8 bases not matched to a gene; V was cut back by 6 bases and J by 10 bases. CDR1 is DFQATT and CDR2 is SNEGSKA in the germline V gene (reference sequence). The CDR3 spans 11 residues. The DNA for the CDR3 is TGCAGTGCCACCAGGGGGGGGGCAGCTTTCTTT. The encoded protein is CSATRGGAAFF.

The chain employs TRBV27 and TRBJ1-1; D call uncertain. The CDR3 covers 16 residues. CDR1 and CDR2 (germline): MNHEY, SMNVEV (reference sequence). Trimming stripped 3 bases from V and 0 bases from J, with 14 bases between. CDR3: CASSFRTGTMNTEAFF. In DNA form, the CDR3 reads TGTGCCAGCAGTTTTCGCACGGGAACCATGAACACTGAAGCTTTCTTT.

This clonotype was found a few times. The chain combines TRBV27 with TRBJ2-5, with D hard to call. Germline assignment: CDR1 MNHEY and CDR2 SMNVEV (reference sequence). The V end was cut by 8 bases, the J end by 7 bases, with 11 bases between. The CDR3 runs 11 residues. CDR3: CASGPWGTQYF. The DNA of the CDR3 is TGTGCCAGCGGGCCTTGGGGGACCCAGTACTTC.

This chain connects TRBV7-2 to TRBJ2-5; no definite D call. CDR1 and CDR2 (germline): SGHTA, FQGNSA. The germline V and J ends were trimmed by 2 bases and 4 bases, with 11 bases remaining between them. The CDR3 runs to 14 residues. The chain's CDR3 is CASSLLRAVETQYF. DNA of the CDR3: TGTGCCAGCAGCTTACTTAGGGCGGTAGAGACCCAGTACTTC. Supplemented by reference TRBV7-2 and TRBJ2-5, the full variable domain reads GAGVSQSPSNKVTEKGKDVELRCDPISGHTALYWYRQSLGQGLEFLIYFQGNSAPDKSGLPSDRFSAERTGGSVSTLTIQRTQQEDSAVYLCASSLLRAVETQYFGPGTRLLVL.

This clonotype was detected only a few times. The chain has TRBV6-5 and TRBJ2-7; 9 bases map to TRBD1. With 0 bases clipped from V and 3 bases from J, the junction kept 3 bases outside the gene matches. The CDR3 spans 15 residues. Germline CDR1 MNHEY, CDR2 SVGAGI. CDR3 loop: CASSYSAGQGYEQYF. The CDR3 DNA is TGTGCCAGCAGTTACTCGGCGGGACAGGGCTACGAGCAGTACTTC.

The sample holds a few counts of this clonotype. The chain recombines TRBV7-9 with TRBJ1-2; possible D gene TRBD1, 5 bases. Per germline, CDR1 SEHNR and CDR2 FQNEAQ (reference sequence). The CDR3 loop spans 15 amino acids. V lost 5 bases and J 4 bases, leaving 17 bases between the germline ends. The CDR3 nucleotides read TGTGCCAGCAGCCTATCGCGGGACCCCGGCTATGGCTACACCTTC. The encoded protein is CASSLSRDPGYGYTF.

The table lists this clonotype with many counts. The chain's CDR3 is CSVEASQTINYGYTF. DNA for the CDR3: TGCAGCGTTGAAGCGTCCCAGACCATTAACTATGGCTACACCTTC. This sequence joins TRBV29-1 and TRBJ1-2; unclear D gene. Germline V lookup: CDR1 SQVTM, CDR2 ANQGSEA. Trimming took off 1 base at V and 1 base at J, with 13 bases between the two ends. This CDR3 has 15 amino acids.

This clonotype was picked up a small number of times. The chain links TRBV5-6 to TRBJ2-1; D could derive from TRBD1 or TRBD2 (5 bases each). Germline V gene lookup returns CDR1 SGHDT and CDR2 YYEEEE. This CDR3 is built from 12 residues. The V and J ends lost 7 bases and 5 bases respectively, with 10 bases between them. This chain's CDR3 is CASDEGNNEQFF. As DNA, the CDR3 is TGTGCCAGCGACGAGGGGAACAATGAGCAGTTCTTC.

This clonotype has a handful of counts. The junction and the germline gene differ at one end; a read error may be behind it. The V call is TRBV7-9, the J call TRBJ2-3, with D perhaps TRBD1 or TRBD2 (5 bases each). The CDR3 loop spans 12 amino acids. Germline V gene data show CDR1 as SEHNR and CDR2 as FQNEAQ (reference sequence). The CDR3 nucleotides read TGTGCCATCCTATCCGGGACCCCCCATATGGAATTT. Amino acids: CAILSGTPHMEF.

As regards this clonotype: A clone one base away is much larger, so this may be a read error. The chain uses TRBV7-2 and TRBJ2-5; D unclear. Trimming took off 8 bases at V and 5 bases at J, with 3 bases between the two ends. Germline-derived CDR1 and CDR2 are SGHTA and FQGNSA. This CDR3 contains 9 residues. As DNA, the CDR3 is TGTGCCAGCTGGGAGACCCAGTACTTC. Translated, it gives CASWETQYF. Based on the CDR3 plus reference TRBV7-2 and TRBJ2-5, the full variable domain is GAGVSQSPSNKVTEKGKDVELRCDPISGHTALYWYRQSLGQGLEFLIYFQGNSAPDKSGLPSDRFSAERTGGSVSTLTIQRTQQEDSAVYLCASWETQYFGPGTRLLVL.

This clonotype came up many times. The chain combines TRBV20-1 with TRBJ2-7; 11 nucleotides match TRBD2. This CDR3 contains 15 residues. Germline V gene data show CDR1 as DFQATT and CDR2 as SNEGSKA (reference sequence). Unmatched junction bases numbered 8, after V lost 5 bases and J lost 2 bases. The CDR3: CSASRLAGPPYEQYF. DNA of the CDR3: TGCAGTGCTTCCAGACTAGCGGGGCCTCCCTACGAGCAGTACTTC.

V usage is TRBV5-6 and J usage is TRBJ2-3; D call uncertain. The CDR3 sequence is 16 residues long. Germline V CDR1 and CDR2: SGHDT, YYEEEE. Trimming took 0 bases from V and 4 from J, leaving 15 bases between them. Here the CDR3 DNA reads TGTGCCAGCAGCTTGGAATACACGGCCTATCCAGATACGCAGTATTTT. It encodes CASSLEYTAYPDTQYF.

The CDR3 DNA sequence: TGTGCCAGCAGCTCCGGTGGGGTACTAGCGGGAGAAGTAGGCAATGAGCAGTTCTTC. Translation: CASSSGGVLAGEVGNEQFF. This chain connects TRBV11-2 to TRBJ2-1; 11 bases line up with TRBD2. Trimming at V came to 4 bases and at J to 6 bases, leaving 17 bases not matched to a gene. This CDR3 is 19 amino acids long. The V gene's germline CDR1 is SGHAT and CDR2 FQNNGV.

The table lists this clonotype with a few counts. The gene calls are TRBV6-2 or TRBV6-3 and TRBJ2-1; D is ambiguous. V dropped 0 bases and J dropped 6 bases, with 6 bases sitting between them. This CDR3 has 13 amino acids. Germline V lookup: CDR1 MNHEY, CDR2 SVGEGT. The CDR3 DNA sequence: TGTGCCAGCAGTTACTCGGTCCTCAATGAGCAGTTCTTC. Its protein is CASSYSVLNEQFF.

The chain employs TRBV20-1 and TRBJ2-6; D not resolved. This CDR3 spans 14 amino acids. Trimming cost V 3 bases and J 0 bases, with 6 bases left between them. The germline gives CDR1 DFQATT, CDR2 SNEGSKA (reference sequence). Here the CDR3 DNA reads TGCAGTGCTAGGCAGCGCTCTGGGGCCAACGTCCTGACTTTC. Protein sequence: CSARQRSGANVLTF.

This chain joins TRBV20-1 and TRBJ2-4, with 7 bases that match TRBD2. This CDR3 comprises 16 residues. Germline lookup yields CDR1 DFQATT and CDR2 SNEGSKA (reference sequence). Germline trimming cut 2 bases from V and 7 bases from J; bases unmatched to any gene: 14. The CDR3 sequence is CSARKGTSAGKNIQYF. The DNA of the CDR3 is TGCAGTGCTAGAAAGGGAACTAGCGCCGGGAAGAACATTCAGTACTTC.

On this clonotype itself: This may stem from a read error, because a much larger clone lies one nucleotide away. The chain carries TRBV20-1 and TRBJ2-5; 7 nucleotides align to TRBD2. This CDR3 region has 13 residues. Germline-derived CDR1 and CDR2 are DFQATT and SNEGSKA (reference sequence). Trimming cost V 2 bases and J 2 bases; bases outside gene matches: 2. Here the CDR3 reads CSARLAAQETQYF. CDR3 nucleotide sequence: TGCAGTGCTAGACTAGCGGCACAAGAGACCCAGTACTTC.

This clonotype has a handful of counts. The CDR3 DNA reads as TGTGCCAGCAGCCAAGATGGGCTAGCGGGAGCGGGAGATACGCAGTATTTT. As protein: CASSQDGLAGAGDTQYF. This rearrangement joins TRBV4-2 to TRBJ2-3, with TRBD2 matching 10 bases. CDR1 LGHNA and CDR2 YNFKEQ come from the germline V gene. The CDR3 consists of 17 residues. Trimming cost V 0 bases and J 5 bases; bases outside gene matches: 8.

Only a few counts were recorded for this clonotype. The rearrangement links TRBV10-3 to TRBJ2-5; 9 nucleotides align to TRBD2. This CDR3 is built from 15 residues. After removal of 5 bases from V and 3 bases from J, the junction contained 7 bases not matched to a gene. From germline, CDR1 is ENHRY and CDR2 SYGVKD. The CDR3 sequence is CAISMTSGREETQYF. CDR3 sequence (DNA): TGTGCCATCAGTATGACTAGCGGTAGGGAAGAGACCCAGTACTTC.

The chain combines TRBV6-4 with TRBJ2-3; weak D call: TRBD1 (5 bases). V gave up 0 bases and J gave up 5 bases, with 6 bases separating them. This CDR3 is 13 amino acids long. Germline CDR1 MRHNA, CDR2 SNTAGT. The CDR3 nucleotides are TGTGCCAGCAGTGACTCGCAGGGAGATACGCAGTATTTT. Encoded protein: CASSDSQGDTQYF.

This chain connects TRBV11-3 to TRBJ2-1; D unresolved. CDR3 length: 12 amino acids. Trimming removed 2 bases from V and 8 bases from J, with 7 bases in between. CDR1 SGHNT and CDR2 YENEEA come from the germline V gene. CDR3 amino acids: CASSLSRHEQFF. The CDR3 coding sequence is TGTGCCAGCAGCTTAAGTCGGCATGAGCAGTTCTTC.